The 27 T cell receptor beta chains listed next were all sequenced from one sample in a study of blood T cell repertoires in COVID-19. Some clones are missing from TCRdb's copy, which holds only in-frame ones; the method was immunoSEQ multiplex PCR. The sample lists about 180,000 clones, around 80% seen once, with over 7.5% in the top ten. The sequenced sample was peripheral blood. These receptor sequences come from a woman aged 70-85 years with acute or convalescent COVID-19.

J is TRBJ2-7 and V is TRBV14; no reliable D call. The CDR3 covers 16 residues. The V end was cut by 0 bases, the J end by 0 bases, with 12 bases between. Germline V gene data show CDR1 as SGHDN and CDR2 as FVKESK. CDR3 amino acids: CASSQDPWRSSYEQYF. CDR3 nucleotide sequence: TGTGCCAGCAGCCAAGACCCCTGGCGGAGCTCCTACGAGCAGTACTTC. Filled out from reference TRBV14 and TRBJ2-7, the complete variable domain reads EAGVTQFPSHSVIEKGQTVTLRCDPISGHDNLYWYRRVMGKEIKFLLHFVKESKQDESGMPNNRFLAERTGGTYSTLKVQPAELEDSGVYFCASSQDPWRSSYEQYFGPGTRLTVT.

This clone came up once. DNA for the CDR3: TGTGCCAGCAGCCTTGGTTACAGGAGACGATTGGAGTTCTTC. Translation gives CASSLGYRRRLEFF. The J gene is TRBJ2-1, the V gene TRBV3-1 (or the pseudogene TRBV3-2), with D possibly matching TRBD1 (5 bases). Germline V lookup: CDR1 LGHDT, CDR2 YNNKEL (reference sequence). Trimming removed 4 bases from V and 14 bases from J, with 21 bases in between. The CDR3 spans 14 residues.

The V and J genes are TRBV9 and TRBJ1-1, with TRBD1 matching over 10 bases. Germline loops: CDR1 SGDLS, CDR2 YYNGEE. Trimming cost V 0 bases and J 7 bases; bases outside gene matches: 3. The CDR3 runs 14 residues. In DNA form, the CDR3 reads TGTGCCAGCAGCGTAGTGACAGGGGGCGGTGAAGCTTTCTTT. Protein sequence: CASSVVTGGGEAFF.

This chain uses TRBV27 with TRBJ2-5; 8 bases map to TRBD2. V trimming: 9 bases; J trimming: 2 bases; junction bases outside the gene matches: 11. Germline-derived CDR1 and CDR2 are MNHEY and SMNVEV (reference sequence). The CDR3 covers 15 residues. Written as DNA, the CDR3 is TGTGCCAGTCGTCGACCGGGGACTAGACAAGAGACCCAGTACTTC. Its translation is CASRRPGTRQETQYF.

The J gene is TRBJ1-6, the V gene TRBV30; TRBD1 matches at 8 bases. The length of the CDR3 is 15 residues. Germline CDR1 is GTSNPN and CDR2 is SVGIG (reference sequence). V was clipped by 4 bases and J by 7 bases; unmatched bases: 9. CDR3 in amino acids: CAWTFGTGLNSPLHF. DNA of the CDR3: TGTGCCTGGACTTTCGGGACAGGTTTAAATTCACCCCTCCACTTT.

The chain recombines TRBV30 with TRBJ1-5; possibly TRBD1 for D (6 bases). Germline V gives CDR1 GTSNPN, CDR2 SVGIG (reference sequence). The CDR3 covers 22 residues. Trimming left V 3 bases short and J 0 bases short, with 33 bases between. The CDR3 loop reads CAWSNRESTLDQFWNSNQPQHF. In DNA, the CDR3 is TGTGCCTGGAGCAACAGGGAATCGACTCTTGATCAATTTTGGAATAGCAATCAGCCCCAGCATTTT.

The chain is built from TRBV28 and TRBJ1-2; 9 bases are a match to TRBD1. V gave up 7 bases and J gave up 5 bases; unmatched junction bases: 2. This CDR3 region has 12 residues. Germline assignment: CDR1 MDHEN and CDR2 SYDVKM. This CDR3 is CASTTGGYGYTF. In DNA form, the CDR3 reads TGTGCCAGCACGACAGGGGGATATGGCTACACCTTC.

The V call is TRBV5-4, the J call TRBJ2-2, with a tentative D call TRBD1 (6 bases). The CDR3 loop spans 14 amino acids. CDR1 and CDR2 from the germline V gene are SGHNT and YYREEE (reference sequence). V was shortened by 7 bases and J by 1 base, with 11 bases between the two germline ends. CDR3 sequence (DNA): TGTGCCAGCCAGGGGCAGCAGAACACCGGGGAGCTGTTTTTT. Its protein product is CASQGQQNTGELFF. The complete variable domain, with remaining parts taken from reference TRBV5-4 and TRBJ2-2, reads ETGVTQSPTHLIKTRGQQVTLRCSSQSGHNTVSWYQQALGQGPQFIFQYYREEENGRGNFPPRFSGLQFPNYSSELNVNALELDDSALYLCASQGQQNTGELFFGEGSRLTVL.

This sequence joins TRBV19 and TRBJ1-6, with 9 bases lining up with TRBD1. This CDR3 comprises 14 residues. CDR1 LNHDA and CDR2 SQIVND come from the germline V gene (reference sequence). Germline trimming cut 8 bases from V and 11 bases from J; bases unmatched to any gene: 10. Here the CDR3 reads CASSLGQGIAPLHF. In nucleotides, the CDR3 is TGTGCCAGTTCCCTGGGACAGGGTATAGCACCCCTCCACTTT.

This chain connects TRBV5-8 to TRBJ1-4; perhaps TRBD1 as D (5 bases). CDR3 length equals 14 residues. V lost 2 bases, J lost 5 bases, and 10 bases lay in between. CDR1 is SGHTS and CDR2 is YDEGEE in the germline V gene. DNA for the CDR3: TGTGCCAGCAGCTTAGGACACCTGAATGAAAAACTGTTTTTT. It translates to CASSLGHLNEKLFF.

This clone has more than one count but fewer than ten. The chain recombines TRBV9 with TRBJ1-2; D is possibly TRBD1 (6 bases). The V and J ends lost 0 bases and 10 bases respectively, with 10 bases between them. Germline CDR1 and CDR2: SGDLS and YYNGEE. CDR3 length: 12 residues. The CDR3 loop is CASSVDAGAYTF. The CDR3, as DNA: TGTGCCAGCAGCGTAGATGCAGGGGCCTACACCTTC.

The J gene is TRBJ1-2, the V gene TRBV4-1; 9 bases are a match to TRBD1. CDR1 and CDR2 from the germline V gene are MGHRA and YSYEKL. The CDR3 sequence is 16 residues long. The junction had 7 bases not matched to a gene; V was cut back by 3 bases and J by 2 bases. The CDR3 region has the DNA TGCGCCAGCAGCCAGGTGGGGGACAGGGTAAACTATGGCTACACCTTC. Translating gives CASSQVGDRVNYGYTF.

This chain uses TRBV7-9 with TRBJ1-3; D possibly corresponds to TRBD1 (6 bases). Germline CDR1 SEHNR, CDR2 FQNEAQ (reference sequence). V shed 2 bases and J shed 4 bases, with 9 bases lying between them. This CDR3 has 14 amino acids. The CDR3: CASSLLGTGNTIYF. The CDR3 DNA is TGTGCCAGCAGCTTATTAGGGACAGGAAACACCATATATTTT.

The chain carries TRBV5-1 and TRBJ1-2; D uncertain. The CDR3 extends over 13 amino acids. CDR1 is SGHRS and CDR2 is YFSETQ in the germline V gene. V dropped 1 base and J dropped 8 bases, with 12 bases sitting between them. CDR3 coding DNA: TGCGCCAGCAGCTTGCCGGGAGTCAACGGCTACACCTTC. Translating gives CASSLPGVNGYTF.

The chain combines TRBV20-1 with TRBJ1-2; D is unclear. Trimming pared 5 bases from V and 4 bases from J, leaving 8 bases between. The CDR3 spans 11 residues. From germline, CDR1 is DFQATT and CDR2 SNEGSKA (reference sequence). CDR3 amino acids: CSAQEFYGYTF. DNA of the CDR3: TGCAGTGCTCAGGAATTCTATGGCTACACCTTC.

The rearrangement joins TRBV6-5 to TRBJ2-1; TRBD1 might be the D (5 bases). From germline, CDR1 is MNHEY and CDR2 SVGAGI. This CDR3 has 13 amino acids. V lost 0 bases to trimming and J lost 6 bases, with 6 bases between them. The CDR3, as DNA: TGTGCCAGCAGTTACTCGGGGCTCAATGAGCAGTTCTTC. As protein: CASSYSGLNEQFF.

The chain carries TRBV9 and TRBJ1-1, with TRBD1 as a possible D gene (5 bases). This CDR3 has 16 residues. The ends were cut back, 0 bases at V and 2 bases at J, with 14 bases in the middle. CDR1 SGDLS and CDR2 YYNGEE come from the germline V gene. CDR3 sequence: CASSVGHGAGNTEAFF. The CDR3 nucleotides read TGTGCCAGCAGCGTAGGGCACGGGGCGGGAAACACTGAAGCTTTCTTT. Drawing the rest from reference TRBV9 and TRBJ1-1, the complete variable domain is DSGVTQTPKHLITATGQRVTLRCSPRSGDLSVYWYQQSLDQGLQFLIQYYNGEERAKGNILERFSAQQFPDLHSELNLSSLELGDSALYFCASSVGHGAGNTEAFFGQGTRLTVV.

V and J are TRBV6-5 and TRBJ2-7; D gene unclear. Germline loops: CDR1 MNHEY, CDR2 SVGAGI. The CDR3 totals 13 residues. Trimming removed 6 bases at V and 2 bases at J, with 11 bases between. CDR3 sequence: CASSPSPAYEQYF. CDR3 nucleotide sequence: TGTGCCAGCAGCCCCTCCCCGGCCTACGAGCAGTACTTC.

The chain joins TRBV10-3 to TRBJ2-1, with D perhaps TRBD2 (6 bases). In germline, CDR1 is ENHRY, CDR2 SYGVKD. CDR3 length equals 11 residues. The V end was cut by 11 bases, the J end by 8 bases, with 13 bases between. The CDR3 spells CAYGGADEQFF. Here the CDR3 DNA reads TGTGCCTACGGGGGAGCCGATGAGCAGTTCTTC.

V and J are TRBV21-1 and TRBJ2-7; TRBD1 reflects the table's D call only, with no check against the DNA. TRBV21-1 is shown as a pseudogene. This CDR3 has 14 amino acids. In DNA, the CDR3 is TGTGCCAGCATGCCGGGACAGGGTCCCCACGAGCAGTACTTC. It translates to CASMPGQGPHEQYF.

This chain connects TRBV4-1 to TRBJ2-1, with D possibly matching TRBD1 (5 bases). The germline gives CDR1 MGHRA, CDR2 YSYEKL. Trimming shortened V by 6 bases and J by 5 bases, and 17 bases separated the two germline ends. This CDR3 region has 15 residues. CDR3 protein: CASRIPYSGNNEQFF. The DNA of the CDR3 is TGCGCCAGCAGGATCCCATATTCAGGGAACAATGAGCAGTTCTTC.

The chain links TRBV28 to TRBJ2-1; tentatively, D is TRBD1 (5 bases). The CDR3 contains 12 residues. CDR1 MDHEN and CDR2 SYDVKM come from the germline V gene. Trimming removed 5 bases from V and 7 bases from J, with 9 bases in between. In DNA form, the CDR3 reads TGTGCCAGCAGTGCAGGGTGGAATGAGCAGTTCTTC. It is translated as CASSAGWNEQFF.

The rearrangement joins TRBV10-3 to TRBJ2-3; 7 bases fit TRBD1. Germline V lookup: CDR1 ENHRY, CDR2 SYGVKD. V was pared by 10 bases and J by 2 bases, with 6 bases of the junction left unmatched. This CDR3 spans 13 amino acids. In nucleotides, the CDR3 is TGTGCCACCGGGGACAGAATCACAGATACGCAGTATTTT. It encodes CATGDRITDTQYF.

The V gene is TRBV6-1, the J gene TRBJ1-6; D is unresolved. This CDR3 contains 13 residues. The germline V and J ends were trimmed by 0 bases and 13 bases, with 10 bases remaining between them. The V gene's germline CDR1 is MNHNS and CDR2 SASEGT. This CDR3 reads CASSEARSSPLHF. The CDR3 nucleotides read TGTGCCAGCAGTGAAGCGCGCTCGTCGCCCCTCCACTTT.

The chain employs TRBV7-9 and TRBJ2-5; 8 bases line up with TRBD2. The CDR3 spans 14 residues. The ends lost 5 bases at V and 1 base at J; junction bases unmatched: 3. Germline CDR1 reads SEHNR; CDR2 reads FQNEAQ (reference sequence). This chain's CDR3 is CASSDTSGQETQYF. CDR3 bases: TGTGCCAGCAGCGACACTAGCGGCCAAGAGACCCAGTACTTC.

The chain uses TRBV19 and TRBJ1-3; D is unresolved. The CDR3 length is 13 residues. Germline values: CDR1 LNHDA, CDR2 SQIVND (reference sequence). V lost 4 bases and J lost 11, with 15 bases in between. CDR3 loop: CASSTPAARAIYF. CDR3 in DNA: TGTGCCAGTAGTACCCCGGCGGCGAGGGCCATATATTTT.

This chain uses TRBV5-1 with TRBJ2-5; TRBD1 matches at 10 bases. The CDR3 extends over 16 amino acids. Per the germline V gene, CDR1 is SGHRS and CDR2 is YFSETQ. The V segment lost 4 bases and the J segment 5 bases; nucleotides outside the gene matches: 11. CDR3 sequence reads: CASSATGTGVPETQYF. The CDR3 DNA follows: TGCGCCAGCAGCGCAACCGGGACAGGGGTACCGGAGACCCAGTACTTC.